Listed below are T cell receptor beta chains from one sample, sequenced in a study of cytomegalovirus exposure and HLA in healthy donors. TCRdb's table, derived via immunoSEQ multiplex PCR, lists solely in-frame clones and lacks some. This repertoire includes approximately 96,000 clones. Sequenced sample: PBMCs. The receptor source for this set is a girl under 18 in good health and CMV-seropositive. CDR3s leave out the opening cysteine and the closing phenylalanine or tryptophan.

j_call v_call cdr3_aa
TRBJ2-7 TRBV7-9 ASSTSGGPYEQY
TRBJ1-6 TRBV5-1 ASSYDGAGNSPLH
TRBJ2-2 TRBV11-2 ASSLDYLQGGTGELF
TRBJ2-5 TRBV7-2 ASSLTGTGHETQY
TRBJ2-1 TRBV4-1 ASSSPGQGWNEQF
TRBJ1-2 TRBV5-1 ASSPAEGAQCGYT
TRBJ2-2 TRBV6-5 ASSYREYTGELF
TRBJ1-2 TRBV7-2 ASSLDRGRYGYT
TRBJ1-5 TRBV4-3 ASKNGGGPKYGGNQPQH
TRBJ2-7 TRBV11-1 ASSHYRGDYEQY
TRBJ1-1 TRBV7-2 ASSSTGGTTEAF
TRBJ2-1 TRBV29-1 SVVSVRTSGAVEQF
TRBJ2-7 TRBV7-2 ASSLQGSSYEQY